This T cell receptor beta chain was identified in a study of human T cells and chemical hapten exposure. This clonotype has more than one count but fewer than ten. TCRdb redid the calling of the RACE reads with MiXCR, one entry per CDR3 protein. Altogether about 120,000 distinct CDR3 sequences are present, roughly 12% being singletons, with the ten largest covering around 2.8%. Time point given: pre-sensitization, week 0. Treatment: therapeutic diphenylcyclopropenone sensitization with weekly scalp DPC. Alopecia patients, 18 to 70 years old and DPC-suitable, served as donors. The CDR3 is 14 amino acids. With 3 bases removed from V and 8 bases from J, the gap between germline ends came to 17 bases. From germline, CDR1 is DFQATT and CDR2 SNEGSKA (reference sequence).

The starting material was whole blood, obtained in connection with sensitization to the hapten diphenylcyclopropenone (DPC). This receptor was taken from a young woman with alopecia areata. Some clones in this sample may be carry-over from other donors' samples. This chain links TRBV20-1 with TRBJ2-1; a weak D match, TRBD2 (6 bases). Here the CDR3 reads CSARGLPLVDEQFF. The CDR3 DNA follows: TGCAGTGCTAGGGGACTTCCCTTGGTCGATGAGCAGTTCTTC.